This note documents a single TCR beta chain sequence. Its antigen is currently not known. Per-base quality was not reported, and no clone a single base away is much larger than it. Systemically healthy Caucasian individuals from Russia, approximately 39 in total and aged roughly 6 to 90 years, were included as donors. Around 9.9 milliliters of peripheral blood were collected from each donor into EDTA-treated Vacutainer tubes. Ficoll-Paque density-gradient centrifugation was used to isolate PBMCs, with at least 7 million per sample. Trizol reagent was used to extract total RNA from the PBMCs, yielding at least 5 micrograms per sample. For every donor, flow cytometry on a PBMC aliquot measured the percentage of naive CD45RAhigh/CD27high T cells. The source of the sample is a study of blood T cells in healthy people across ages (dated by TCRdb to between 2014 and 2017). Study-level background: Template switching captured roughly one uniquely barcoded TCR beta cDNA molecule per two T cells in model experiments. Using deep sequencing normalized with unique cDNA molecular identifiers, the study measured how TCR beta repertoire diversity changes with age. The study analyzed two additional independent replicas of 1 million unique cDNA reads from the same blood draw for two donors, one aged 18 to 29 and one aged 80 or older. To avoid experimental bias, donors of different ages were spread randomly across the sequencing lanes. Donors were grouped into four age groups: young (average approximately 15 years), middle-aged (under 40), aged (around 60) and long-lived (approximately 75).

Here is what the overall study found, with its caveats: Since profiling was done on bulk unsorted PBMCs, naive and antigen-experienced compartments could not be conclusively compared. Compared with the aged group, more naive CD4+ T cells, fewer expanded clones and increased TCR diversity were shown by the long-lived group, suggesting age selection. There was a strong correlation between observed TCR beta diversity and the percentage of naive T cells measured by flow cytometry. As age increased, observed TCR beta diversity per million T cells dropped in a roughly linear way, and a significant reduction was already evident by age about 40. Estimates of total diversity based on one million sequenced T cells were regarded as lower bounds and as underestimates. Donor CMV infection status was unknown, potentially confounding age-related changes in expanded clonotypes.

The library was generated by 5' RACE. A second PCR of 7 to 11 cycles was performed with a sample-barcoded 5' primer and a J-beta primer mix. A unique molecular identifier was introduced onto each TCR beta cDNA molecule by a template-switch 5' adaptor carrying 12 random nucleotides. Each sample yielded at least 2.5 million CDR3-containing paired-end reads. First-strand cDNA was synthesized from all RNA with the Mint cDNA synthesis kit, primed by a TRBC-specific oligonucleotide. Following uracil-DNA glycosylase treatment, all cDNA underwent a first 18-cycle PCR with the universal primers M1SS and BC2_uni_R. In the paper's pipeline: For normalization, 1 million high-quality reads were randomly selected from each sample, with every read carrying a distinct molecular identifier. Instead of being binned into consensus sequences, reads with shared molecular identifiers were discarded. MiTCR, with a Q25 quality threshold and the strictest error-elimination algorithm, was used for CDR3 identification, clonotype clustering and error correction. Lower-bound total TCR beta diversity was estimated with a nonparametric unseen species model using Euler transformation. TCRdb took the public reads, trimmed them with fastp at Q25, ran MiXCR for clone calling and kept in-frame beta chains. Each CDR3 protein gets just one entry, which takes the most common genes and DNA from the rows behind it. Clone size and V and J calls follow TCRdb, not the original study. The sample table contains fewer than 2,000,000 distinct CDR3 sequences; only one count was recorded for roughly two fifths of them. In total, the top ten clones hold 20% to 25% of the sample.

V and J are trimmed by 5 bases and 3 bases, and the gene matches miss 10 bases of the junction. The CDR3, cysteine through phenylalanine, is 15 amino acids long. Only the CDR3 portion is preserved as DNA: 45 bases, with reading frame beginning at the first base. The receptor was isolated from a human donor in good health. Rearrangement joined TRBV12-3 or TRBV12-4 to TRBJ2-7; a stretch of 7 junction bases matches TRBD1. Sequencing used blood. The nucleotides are TGTGCCAGCAGTCCACCGGGACAGCGAATCTACGAGCAGTACTTC. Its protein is CASSPPGQRIYEQYF.